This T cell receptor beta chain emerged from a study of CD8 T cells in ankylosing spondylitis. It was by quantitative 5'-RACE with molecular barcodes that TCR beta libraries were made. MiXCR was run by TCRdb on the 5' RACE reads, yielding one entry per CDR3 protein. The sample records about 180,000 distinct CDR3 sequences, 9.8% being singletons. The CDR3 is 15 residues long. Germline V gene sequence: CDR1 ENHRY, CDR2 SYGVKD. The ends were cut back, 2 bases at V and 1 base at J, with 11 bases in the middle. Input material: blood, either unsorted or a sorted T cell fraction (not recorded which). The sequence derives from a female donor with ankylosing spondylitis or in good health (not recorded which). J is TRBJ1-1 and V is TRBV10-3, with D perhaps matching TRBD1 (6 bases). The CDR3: CAISEKGQTNTEAFF. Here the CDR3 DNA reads TGTGCCATCAGTGAGAAAGGACAGACGAACACTGAAGCTTTCTTT.